This section outlines one T cell receptor beta chain sequence together with its context. Its target is not known. A much larger clonotype is one base distant, so this may be a read error. This sample stems from a study of breast tumors, draining lymph nodes, adjacent tissues. Regarding the study as a whole: Data fit most tumor T cells coming from lymph node, expanding in tumor. The lymph node origin of tumor T cells was framed as consistent with a hypothesis, not demonstrated.

In germline, CDR1 is LGHDT, CDR2 YNNKEL (reference sequence). CDR3 length: 12 residues. Via MiXCR, TCRdb re-called the multiplex PCR reads, giving one row per CDR3 protein. There are about 230,000 distinct CDR3 sequences in the sample; around 32% occur only once, and more than 1.3% lies in the top ten. Samples came from axillary lymph nodes draining the breast cancer. The sequence was collected from a female donor with breast cancer. Some clones in this sample may be carry-over from other donors' samples. Sequencing was performed on axillary lymph node tissue. The genes are TRBV3-1 and TRBJ2-7, with D perhaps TRBD1 or TRBD2 (5 bases each). CDR3 in amino acids: CASGQGPYEQYF. In DNA, the CDR3 is TGTGCCAGCGGCCAGGGACCATACGAGCAGTACTTC.